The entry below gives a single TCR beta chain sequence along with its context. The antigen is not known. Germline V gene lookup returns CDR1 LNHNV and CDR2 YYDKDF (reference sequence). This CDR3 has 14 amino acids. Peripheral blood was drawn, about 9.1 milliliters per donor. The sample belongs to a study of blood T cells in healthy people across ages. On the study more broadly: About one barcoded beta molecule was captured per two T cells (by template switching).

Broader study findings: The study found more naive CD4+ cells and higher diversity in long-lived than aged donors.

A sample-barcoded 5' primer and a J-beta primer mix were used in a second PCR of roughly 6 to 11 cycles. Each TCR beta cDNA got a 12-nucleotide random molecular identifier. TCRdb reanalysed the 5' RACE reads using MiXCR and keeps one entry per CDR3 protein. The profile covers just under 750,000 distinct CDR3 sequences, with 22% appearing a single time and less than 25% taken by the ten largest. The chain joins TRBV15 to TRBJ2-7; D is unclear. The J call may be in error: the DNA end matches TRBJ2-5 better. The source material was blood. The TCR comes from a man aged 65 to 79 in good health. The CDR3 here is CATSRGELQETQYF. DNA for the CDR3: TGTGCCACCAGCAGAGGGGAACTACAAGAGACCCAGTACTTC.